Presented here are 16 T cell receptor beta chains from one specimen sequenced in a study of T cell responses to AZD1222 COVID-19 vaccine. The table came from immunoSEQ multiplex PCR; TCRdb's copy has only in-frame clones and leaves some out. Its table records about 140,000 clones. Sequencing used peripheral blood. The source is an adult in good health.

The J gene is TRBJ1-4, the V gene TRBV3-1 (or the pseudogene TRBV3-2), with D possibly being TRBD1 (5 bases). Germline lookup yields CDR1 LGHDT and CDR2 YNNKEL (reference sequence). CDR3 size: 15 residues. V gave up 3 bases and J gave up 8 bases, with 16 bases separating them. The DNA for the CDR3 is TGTGCCAGCAGCCACACAGTGGGGGTCGGCGAAAAACTGTTTTTT. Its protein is CASSHTVGVGEKLFF.

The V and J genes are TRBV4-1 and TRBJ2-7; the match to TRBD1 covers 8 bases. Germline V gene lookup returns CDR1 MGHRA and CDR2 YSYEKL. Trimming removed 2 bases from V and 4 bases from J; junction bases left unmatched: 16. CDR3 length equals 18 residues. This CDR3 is CASSQTPLQGDFPYEQYF. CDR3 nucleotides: TGCGCCAGCAGCCAAACCCCTTTACAGGGGGACTTTCCATACGAGCAGTACTTC.

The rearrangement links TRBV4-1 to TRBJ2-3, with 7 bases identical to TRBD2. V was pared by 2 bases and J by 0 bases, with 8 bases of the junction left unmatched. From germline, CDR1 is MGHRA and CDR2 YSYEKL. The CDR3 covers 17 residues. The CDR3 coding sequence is TGCGCCAGCAGCCAAAGGGGCCTAGCGGCTAGCACAGATACGCAGTATTTT. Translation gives CASSQRGLAASTDTQYF.

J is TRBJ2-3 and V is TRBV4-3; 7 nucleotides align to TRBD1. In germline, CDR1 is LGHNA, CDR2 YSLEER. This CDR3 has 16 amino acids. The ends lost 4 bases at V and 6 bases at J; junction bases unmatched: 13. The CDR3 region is CASSLRKGAHMDTQYF. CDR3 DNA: TGCGCCAGCAGCCTGAGAAAGGGGGCACACATGGATACGCAGTATTTT.

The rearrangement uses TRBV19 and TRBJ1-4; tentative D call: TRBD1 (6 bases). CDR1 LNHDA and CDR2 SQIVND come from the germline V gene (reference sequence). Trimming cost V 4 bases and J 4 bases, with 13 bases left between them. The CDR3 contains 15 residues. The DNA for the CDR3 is TGTGCCAGTAGTAGCCGACAGGCGCTTAATGAAAAACTGTTTTTT. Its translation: CASSSRQALNEKLFF. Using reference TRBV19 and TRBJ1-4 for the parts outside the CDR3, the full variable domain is DGGITQSPKYLFRKEGQNVTLSCEQNLNHDAMYWYRQDPGQGLRLIYYSQIVNDFQKGDIAEGYSVSREKKESFPLTVTSAQKNPTAFYLCASSSRQALNEKLFFGSGTQLSVL.

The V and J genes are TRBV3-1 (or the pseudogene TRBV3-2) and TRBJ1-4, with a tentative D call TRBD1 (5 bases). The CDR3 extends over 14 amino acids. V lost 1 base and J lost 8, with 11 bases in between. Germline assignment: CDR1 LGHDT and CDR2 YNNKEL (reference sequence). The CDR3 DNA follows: TGTGCCAGCAGCCAAGGCAGGGTTGAAGAAAAACTGTTTTTT. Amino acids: CASSQGRVEEKLFF.

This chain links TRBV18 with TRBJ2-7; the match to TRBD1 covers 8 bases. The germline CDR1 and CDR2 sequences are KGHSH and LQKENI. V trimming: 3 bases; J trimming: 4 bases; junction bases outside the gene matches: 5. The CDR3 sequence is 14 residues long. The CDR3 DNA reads TGTGCCAGCTCACCTAGGACAGGGCTATACGAGCAGTACTTC. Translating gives CASSPRTGLYEQYF.

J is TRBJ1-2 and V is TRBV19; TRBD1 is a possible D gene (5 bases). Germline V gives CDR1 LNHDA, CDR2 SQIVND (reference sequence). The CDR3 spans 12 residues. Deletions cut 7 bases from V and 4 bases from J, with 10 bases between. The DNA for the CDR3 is TGTGCCAGTACAGGGACTACCTATGGCTACACCTTC. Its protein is CASTGTTYGYTF.

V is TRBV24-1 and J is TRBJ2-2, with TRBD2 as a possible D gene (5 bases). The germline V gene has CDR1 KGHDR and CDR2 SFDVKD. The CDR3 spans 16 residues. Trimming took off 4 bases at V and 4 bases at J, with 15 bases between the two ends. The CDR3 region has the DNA TGTGCCACCAGTGACCCGGGCCTCGCGGGCACCGGGGAGCTGTTTTTT. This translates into CATSDPGLAGTGELFF.

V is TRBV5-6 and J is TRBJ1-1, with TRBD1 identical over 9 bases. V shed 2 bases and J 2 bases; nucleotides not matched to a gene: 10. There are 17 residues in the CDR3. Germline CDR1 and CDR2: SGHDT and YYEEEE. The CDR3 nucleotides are TGTGCCAGCAGCTTAGGGGACAGGGTTTGGGTAAACACTGAAGCTTTCTTT. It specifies CASSLGDRVWVNTEAFF.

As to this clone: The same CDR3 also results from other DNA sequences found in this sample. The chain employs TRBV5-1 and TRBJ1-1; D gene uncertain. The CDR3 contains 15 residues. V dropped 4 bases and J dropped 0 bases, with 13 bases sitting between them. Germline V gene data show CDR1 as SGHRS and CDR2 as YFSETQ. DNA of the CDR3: TGCGCCAGCAGCCTCTCCGGTGGACTGAACACTGAAGCTTTCTTT. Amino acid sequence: CASSLSGGLNTEAFF. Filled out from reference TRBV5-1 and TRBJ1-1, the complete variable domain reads KAGVTQTPRYLIKTRGQQVTLSCSPISGHRSVSWYQQTPGQGLQFLFEYFSETQRNKGNFPGRFSGRQFSNSRSEMNVSTLELGDSALYLCASSLSGGLNTEAFFGQGTRLTVV.

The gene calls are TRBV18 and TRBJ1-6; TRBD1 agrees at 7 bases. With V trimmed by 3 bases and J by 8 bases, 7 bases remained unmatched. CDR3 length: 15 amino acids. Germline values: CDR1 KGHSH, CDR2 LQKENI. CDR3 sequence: CASSPGQLGDSPLHF. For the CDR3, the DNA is TGTGCCAGCTCACCGGGACAGTTGGGCGATTCACCCCTCCACTTT.

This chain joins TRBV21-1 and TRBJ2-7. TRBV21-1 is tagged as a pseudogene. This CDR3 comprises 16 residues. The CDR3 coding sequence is TGTGCCAGCAGCAAAGCGGGGGACGGGTTCTCCTACGAGCAGTACTTC. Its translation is CASSKAGDGFSYEQYF.

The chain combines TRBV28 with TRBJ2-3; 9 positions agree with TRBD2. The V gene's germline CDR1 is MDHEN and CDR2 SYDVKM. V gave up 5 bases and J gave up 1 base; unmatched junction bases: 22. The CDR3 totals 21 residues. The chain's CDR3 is CASSLLHQPPAGGVGTDTQYF. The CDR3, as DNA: TGTGCCAGCAGTCTTCTGCATCAACCGCCAGCGGGGGGAGTCGGCACAGATACGCAGTATTTT.

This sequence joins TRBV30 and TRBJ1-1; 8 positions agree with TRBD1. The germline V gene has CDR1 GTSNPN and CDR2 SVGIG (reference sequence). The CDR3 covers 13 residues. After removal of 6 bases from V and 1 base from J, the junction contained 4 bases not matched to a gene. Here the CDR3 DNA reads TGTGCCTGCATGACAGGGGCGAACACTGAAGCTTTCTTT. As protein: CACMTGANTEAFF. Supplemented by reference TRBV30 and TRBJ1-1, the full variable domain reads SQTIHQWPATLVQPVGSPLSLECTVEGTSNPNLYWYRQAAGRGLQLLFYSVGIGQISSEVPQNLSASRPQDRQFILSSKKLLLSDSGFYLCACMTGANTEAFFGQGTRLTVV.

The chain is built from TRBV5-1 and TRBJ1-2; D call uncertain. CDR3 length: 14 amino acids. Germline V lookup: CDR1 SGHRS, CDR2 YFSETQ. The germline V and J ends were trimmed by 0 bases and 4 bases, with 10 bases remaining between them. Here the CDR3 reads CASSLAGNFYGYTF. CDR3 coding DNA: TGCGCCAGCAGCTTGGCCGGAAACTTCTATGGCTACACCTTC.